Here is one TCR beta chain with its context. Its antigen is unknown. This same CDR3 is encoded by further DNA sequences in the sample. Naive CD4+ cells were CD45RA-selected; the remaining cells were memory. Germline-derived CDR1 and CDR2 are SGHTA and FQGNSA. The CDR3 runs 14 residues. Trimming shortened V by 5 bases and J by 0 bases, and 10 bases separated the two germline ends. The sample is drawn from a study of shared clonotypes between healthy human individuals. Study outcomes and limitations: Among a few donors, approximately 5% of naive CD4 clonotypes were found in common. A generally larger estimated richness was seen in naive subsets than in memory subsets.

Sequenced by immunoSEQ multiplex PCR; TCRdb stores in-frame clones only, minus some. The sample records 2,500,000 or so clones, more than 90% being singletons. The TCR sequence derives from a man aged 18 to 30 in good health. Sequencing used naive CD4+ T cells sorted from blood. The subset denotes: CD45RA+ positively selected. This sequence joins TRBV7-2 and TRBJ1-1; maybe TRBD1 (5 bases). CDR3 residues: CASSPGTVNTEAFF. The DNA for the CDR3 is TGTGCCAGCAGCCCAGGGACGGTGAACACTGAAGCTTTCTTT.